A selection of T cell receptor beta chains follows, all from one sample in a study of Ad26.COV2.S vaccination and SARS-CoV-2 variants. Sequencing was performed with immunoSEQ multiplex PCR; in TCRdb, only in-frame clones are kept and a portion is missing. The table shows 300,000 to 350,000 clones, with almost 90% occurring only once. The specimen comprised peripheral blood, sampled in a trial of Ad26.COV2.S vaccine versus placebo. These receptors were taken from a person between 18 and 59 years old who received the Ad26.COV2.S COVID-19 vaccine or a placebo. Both conserved end residues are part of each CDR3. The order of the fields is V gene, D gene, J gene, clone size, CDR3 protein, CDR3 DNA. A D gene is named only where the DNA matches it firmly. The listing skips clone size in some rows; elsewhere it reads once, few, many or a size class.

>TRBV5-1|TRBD1|TRBJ1-2|once
CASSLADRGAYTF
TGCGCCAGCAGCTTGGCGGACAGGGGGGCATACACCTTC
>TRBV9|.|TRBJ2-1|.
CASSVESNEQFF
TGTGCCAGCAGCGTGGAGTCGAATGAGCAGTTCTTC
>TRBV27|.|TRBJ1-1|.
CASSPLGATEAFF
TGTGCCAGCAGCCCCCTTGGGGCCACTGAAGCTTTCTTT
>TRBV4-1|TRBD1|TRBJ1-2|.
CASSPTAGGYGYTF
TGCGCCAGCAGCCCTACGGCAGGGGGATATGGCTACACCTTC
>TRBV9|TRBD1|TRBJ1-1|.
CASSVAGQLNTEAFF
TGTGCCAGCAGCGTAGCGGGACAGTTGAACACTGAAGCTTTCTTT
>TRBV27|.|TRBJ1-2|.
CASSFSGSGYTF
TGTGCCAGCAGTTTCTCGGGGTCCGGCTACACCTTC
>TRBV12-3/TRBV12-4|TRBD1|TRBJ1-2|.
CASSASRGLGYTF
TGTGCCAGCAGTGCCTCGAGGGGGCTCGGCTACACCTTC
>TRBV3-1/TRBV3-2|TRBD2|TRBJ2-3|.
CASSQLGRGELDTQYF
TGTGCCAGCAGCCAACTTGGGCGGGGGGAGTTAGATACGCAGTATTTT
>TRBV6-5|.|TRBJ1-3|few
CASSYAGAGNTIYF
TGTGCCAGCAGTTACGCAGGGGCTGGAAACACCATATATTTT
>TRBV29-1|.|TRBJ2-3|.
CSATHRVSTDTQYF
TGCAGCGCCACCCACCGAGTCAGCACAGATACGCAGTATTTT
>TRBV7-2|TRBD1|TRBJ1-6|.
CASSPDRAFYNSPLHF
TGTGCCAGCAGCCCCGACAGGGCTTTTTATAATTCACCCCTCCACTTT
>TRBV6-5|.|TRBJ1-6|.
CASREAQGYSPLHF
TGTGCCAGCAGGGAGGCCCAGGGCTATTCACCCCTCCACTTT
>TRBV6-5|.|TRBJ1-1|.
CASSQTGGAGDAFF
TGTGCCAGCAGTCAAACGGGTGGGGCAGGGGACGCTTTCTTT
>TRBV18|.|TRBJ2-5|once
CASSRQQDETQYF
TGTGCCAGCTCAAGACAGCAGGATGAGACCCAGTACTTC
>TRBV6-2/TRBV6-3|.|TRBJ2-1|.
CASSYPDGRGQGPNNEQFF
TGTGCCAGCAGTTACCCTGACGGGAGGGGGCAGGGCCCCAACAATGAGCAGTTCTTC
>TRBV4-3|.|TRBJ1-2|.
CASSQEIANYGYTF
TGCGCCAGCAGCCAAGAGATAGCTAACTATGGCTACACCTTC
>TRBV20-1|.|TRBJ2-7|.
CSAPVSYEQYF
TGCAGTGCTCCCGTCTCCTACGAGCAGTACTTC
>TRBV3-1/TRBV3-2|.|TRBJ2-1|.
CASSRSGPLSYNEQFF
TGTGCCAGCAGCCGATCTGGACCCCTCTCCTACAATGAGCAGTTCTTC
>TRBV4-1|.|TRBJ2-6|.
CASSLRQDGANVLTF
TGCGCCAGCAGCTTACGACAGGATGGGGCCAACGTCCTGACTTTC